This TCR beta chain was identified in a study of identical twins. Findings and caveats of the study: The conclusions drew on cross-sectional statistical analysis instead of tracking the same donors. Among monozygotic twins, out-of-frame TCR alpha sharing exceeded what models predicted.

TCRdb itself ran the 5' RACE reads through MiXCR, one entry per CDR3 protein. The sample lists roughly 190,000 distinct CDR3 sequences, more than 15% occurring once. The V gene's germline CDR1 is DFQATT and CDR2 SNEGSKA (reference sequence). The V and J ends lost 6 bases and 2 bases, in that order; junction bases with no gene match: 11. The CDR3 runs 16 residues. This clonotype was seen a handful of times. No antigen is known for it. In addition, the sample was reused for a study of T cells expressing NK-cell markers. That work contributes: Just one sequenced donor of eight was HCMV-seronegative, while seven were seropositive. In several donors, dominant clonotypes made up about 25-60.1% of CD3+CD56-NKG2C+ cells.

This receptor was obtained from a woman under 30 in good health. This chain joins TRBV20-1 and TRBJ2-3; 10 positions agree with TRBD2. The sequencing input was CD8+ T cells sorted from blood. The CDR3 DNA sequence: TGCAGTGCCATTCCCTTAGCGGGGGGCAACACAGATACGCAGTATTTT. Amino acids: CSAIPLAGGNTDTQYF.